Presented here are 16 T cell receptor beta chains from one specimen sequenced in a study of regulatory T cells in long-lasting Graves disease (dated by TCRdb to the early 2020s). The intended sense of this specimen's time point label: newly diagnosed GD, antithyroid drugs for less than 3 months. RNA was extracted from PBMCs in TRIzol for both TCR sequencing and RNA sequencing. Receptor amplification or capture employed multiplex PCR. The listed sequencing device is Illumina HiSeq 4000. iRepertoire HTBI primers and Arm-PCR amplification of CDR3 regions were used to construct TCR beta libraries. The public sequencing data were trimmed at Q25 with fastp and processed into clonotypes with MiXCR by TCRdb, which kept only in-frame beta chains. One record per CDR3 amino acid sequence lists the most common genes and DNA. The sample table lists 450,000 to 650,000 distinct CDR3 sequences, about 16% of them with a count of one. Around a quarter of the sample comes from the top ten.

These same records also appear under a second study, on T cells in Graves' hyperthyroidism and ophthalmopathy.

Sequences were derived from peripheral blood mononuclear cells (PBMCs), sampled at new diagnosis, from a patient treated with antithyroid drugs. These receptors were obtained from a woman aged 35-65 years with Graves disease. Donor details come from another sample of the same person, matched by shared clones.

This clonotype was detected a few times. V and J are TRBV7-3 and TRBJ2-4; the match to TRBD2 covers 12 bases. J lost 11 bases, V lost 4 bases, and 15 bases had no gene match. The length of the CDR3 is 17 residues. Germline values: CDR1 SGHTA, CDR2 FQGTGA. In nucleotides, the CDR3 is TGTGCCAGCAGCTCCCAACCCCTAGCGGGGGGGCCGGGTTTTCAGTACTTC. Encoded protein: CASSSQPLAGGPGFQYF. The full variable domain, in which reference TRBV7-3 and TRBJ2-4 provide the parts outside the CDR3, is GAGVSQTPSNKVTEKGKYVELRCDPISGHTALYWYRQSLGQGPEFLIYFQGTGAADDSGLPNDRFFAVRPEGSVSTLKIQRTERGDSAVYLCASSSQPLAGGPGFQYFGAGTRLSVL.

This clonotype was detected a few times. The chain has TRBV11-2 and TRBJ1-6; D call uncertain. This CDR3 region has 13 residues. Trimming removed 0 bases from V and 8 bases from J, with 5 bases in between. Germline V lookup: CDR1 SGHAT, CDR2 FQNNGV. CDR3: CASSLEWDSPLHF. The CDR3 bases are TGTGCCAGCAGCTTAGAATGGGATTCACCCCTCCACTTT. Using reference TRBV11-2 and TRBJ1-6 for the parts outside the CDR3, the full variable domain is EAGVAQSPRYKIIEKRQSVAFWCNPISGHATLYWYQQILGQGPKLLIQFQNNGVVDDSQLPKDRFSAERLKGVDSTLKIQPAKLEDSAVYLCASSLEWDSPLHFGNGTRLTVT.

This sequence joins TRBV30 and TRBJ1-2, with 7 positions matching TRBD1. The germline gives CDR1 GTSNPN, CDR2 SVGIG (reference sequence). The trim removed 8 bases at V and 4 bases at J, leaving 4 bases unmatched. This CDR3 is 11 amino acids long. Here the CDR3 DNA reads TGTGCCACCGCAGGGGGCTATGGCTACACCTTC. This sequence encodes CATAGGYGYTF. The variable domain in full, completed from reference TRBV30 and TRBJ1-2, reads SQTIHQWPATLVQPVGSPLSLECTVEGTSNPNLYWYRQAAGRGLQLLFYSVGIGQISSEVPQNLSASRPQDRQFILSSKKLLLSDSGFYLCATAGGYGYTFGSGTRLTVV.

This chain connects TRBV5-8 to TRBJ2-7; 7 bases agree with TRBD1. The germline V gene has CDR1 SGHTS and CDR2 YDEGEE. V dropped 5 bases and J dropped 5; count of bases not matched to a gene: 4. The CDR3 runs 12 residues. The CDR3 bases are TGTGCCAGCAGGTACAGGGGCAACGAGCAGTACTTC. The encoded protein is CASRYRGNEQYF.

The rearrangement links TRBV12-3 or TRBV12-4 to TRBJ2-2; D is undetermined. This CDR3 is 14 amino acids long. V was pared by 7 bases and J by 4 bases, with 13 bases between. The CDR3 nucleotides are TGTGCCAGCACTTCCGGGCCTTCCACCGGGGAGCTGTTTTTT. Translation gives CASTSGPSTGELFF.

This clonotype was seen ten or more times. The V and J genes are TRBV28 and TRBJ2-5; no clear D. The CDR3 length is 11 residues. Germline CDR1 and CDR2: MDHEN and SYDVKM. V was cut by 5 bases and J by 6 bases, with 7 bases left in between. The DNA for the CDR3 is TGTGCCAGCAGTGATGGAAAGACCCAGTACTTC. Translating gives CASSDGKTQYF.

This clonotype occurred many times. The J gene is TRBJ2-5, the V gene TRBV3-1; D not certain. Germline CDR1 reads LGHDT; CDR2 reads YNNKEL (reference sequence). The CDR3 has 12 residues. V shed 1 base and J shed 9 bases, with 9 bases lying between them. The CDR3, as DNA: TGTGCCAGCAGCCAAGGATCCGAGGCCCAGTACTTC. Translating it yields CASSQGSEAQYF.

This clonotype was observed a few times. The rearrangement joins TRBV6-5 to TRBJ2-1; possibly TRBD1 for D (6 bases). CDR3 length equals 13 residues. Germline V gene lookup returns CDR1 MNHEY and CDR2 SVGAGI. Between the trimmed V and J ends, which lost 2 bases and 9 bases, there was a span of 11 bases. The CDR3 loop is CASSYSQGFEQFF. The DNA for the CDR3 is TGTGCCAGCAGTTACAGCCAGGGGTTTGAGCAGTTCTTC.

This clonotype appeared a few times. This chain links TRBV29-1 with TRBJ2-6; D perhaps matches TRBD1 (5 bases). CDR1 and CDR2 from the germline V gene are SQVTM and ANQGSEA. V shed 5 bases and J shed 0 bases, with 14 bases lying between them. The CDR3 sequence is 16 residues long. CDR3 sequence (DNA): TGCAGCGTTCTAGGGCAGGGAACCTCTGGGGCCAACGTCCTGACTTTC. Residues: CSVLGQGTSGANVLTF. The whole variable domain, filled in from reference TRBV29-1 and TRBJ2-6, reads SAVISQKPSRDICQRGTSLTIQCQVDSQVTMMFWYRQQPGQSLTLIATANQGSEATYESGFVIDKFPISRPNLTFSTLTVSNMSPEDSSIYLCSVLGQGTSGANVLTFGAGSRLTVL.

The V and J genes are TRBV29-1 and TRBJ1-1; 8 bases align to TRBD1. Germline V gene lookup returns CDR1 SQVTM and CDR2 ANQGSEA. After removal of 2 bases from V and 1 base from J, the junction contained 3 bases not matched to a gene. The CDR3 loop spans 14 amino acids. CDR3 protein: CSVELGQGNTEAFF. The DNA for the CDR3 is TGCAGCGTTGAACTTGGACAGGGGAACACTGAAGCTTTCTTT. Based on the CDR3 plus reference TRBV29-1 and TRBJ1-1, the full variable domain is SAVISQKPSRDICQRGTSLTIQCQVDSQVTMMFWYRQQPGQSLTLIATANQGSEATYESGFVIDKFPISRPNLTFSTLTVSNMSPEDSSIYLCSVELGQGNTEAFFGQGTRLTVV.

Ten or more counts support this clonotype. The chain recombines TRBV12-3 or TRBV12-4 with TRBJ1-6; D is possibly TRBD1 (6 bases). This CDR3 is built from 14 residues. The V and J ends lost 4 bases and 10 bases respectively, with 14 bases between them. The CDR3 coding sequence is TGTGCCAGCAGTTCAGGGCCTGGGGGCTCACCCCTCCACTTT. Translated, it gives CASSSGPGGSPLHF.

This chain uses TRBV7-2 with TRBJ2-3; 12 bases fit TRBD1. TRBJ2-5 explains the end of the DNA better; the J call may be wrong. The CDR3 has 17 residues. CDR1 is SGHTA, CDR2 FQGNSA, per germline. CDR3 protein: CASSLEAWDRGHETQYF. CDR3 in DNA: TGTGCCAGCAGCTTAGAGGCGTGGGACAGGGGGCATGAGACCCAGTACTTC.

This clonotype has only a few counts. V and J are TRBV4-1 and TRBJ1-5, with no clear D. Germline CDR1 MGHRA, CDR2 YSYEKL. This CDR3 contains 15 residues. Trimming shortened V by 4 bases and J by 3 bases, and 13 bases separated the two germline ends. The CDR3 region is CASSRQQMPNQPQHF. CDR3 nucleotide sequence: TGCGCCAGCAGCCGCCAACAGATGCCCAATCAGCCCCAGCATTTT.

This sequence joins TRBV6-7 and TRBJ1-5, with TRBD1 matching 7 bases. TRBV6-7 is annotated as an ORF whose role is uncertain. The CDR3 is 14 amino acids. With V trimmed by 5 bases and J by 4 bases, 5 bases remained unmatched. CDR3 region: CASSHRGGNQPQHF. The CDR3, as DNA: TGTGCCAGCAGTCACAGGGGAGGAAATCAGCCCCAGCATTTT.

The sample holds many counts of this clonotype. V usage is TRBV5-1 and J usage is TRBJ2-3; 7 nucleotides line up with TRBD2. Per the germline V gene, CDR1 is SGHRS and CDR2 is YFSETQ. The length of the CDR3 is 15 residues. The V and J ends lost 0 bases and 4 bases, in that order; junction bases with no gene match: 5. The CDR3, as DNA: TGCGCCAGCAGCTTGGGCGGGGGTTCCGCAGATACGCAGTATTTT. Residues: CASSLGGGSADTQYF.

There are many counts of this clonotype. The chain joins TRBV3-1 to TRBJ2-7, with 9 positions matching TRBD1. The CDR3 totals 16 residues. J gave up 2 bases and V 3 bases, and 8 bases lay outside the gene matches. Germline values: CDR1 LGHDT, CDR2 YNNKEL (reference sequence). The CDR3 reads CASSHGVGTGTYEQYF. The CDR3 nucleotides read TGTGCCAGCAGCCATGGAGTGGGGACAGGGACCTACGAGCAGTACTTC.